This TCR beta chain was captured in a study of blood T cells in healthy people across ages. CDR3 length equals 16 residues. J gave up 3 bases and V 11 bases, and 11 bases lay outside the gene matches. Germline V CDR1 and CDR2: ENHRY, SYGVKD. Ranging in age from roughly 6 to 95, the donors were healthy Caucasian individuals from Russia. Together with a sample-barcoded 5' primer, a J-beta primer mix was included in a second PCR lasting roughly 6 to 12 cycles. From the 5' RACE reads, TCRdb called clonotypes with MiXCR, one entry per CDR3 protein. The sample gives fewer than 750,000 distinct CDR3 sequences, roughly 43% of which show up once; under 30% is in the top ten.

Sequenced: blood. The J gene is TRBJ2-3, the V gene TRBV10-3; TRBD2 matches at 13 bases. The receptor was derived from a man older than 75 in good health. This chain's CDR3 is CAVKPGLAGKTDTQYF. The DNA of the CDR3 is TGTGCCGTAAAACCGGGACTAGCGGGAAAGACAGATACGCAGTATTTT.